The T cell receptor beta chain described here comes from a study of blood T cell repertoires in COVID-19. About the research overall: Donors in the United States, Italy and Spain gave samples during acute or convalescent COVID-19.

How the authors handled the data: Using reference gene primer amplification, nucleated cell counts were estimated. Sequencing was performed with immunoSEQ multiplex PCR; in TCRdb, only in-frame clones are kept and a portion is missing. D and trimming were read from the DNA, whereas the V and J calls and clone size are those reported in that table. The sample yields about 86,000 clones, over 80% seen once. V lost 8 bases to trimming and J lost 1 base; unmatched junction nucleotides: 5. The CDR3 is 14 residues long. Germline V CDR1 and CDR2: SNHLY, FYNNEI. The sample consisted of peripheral blood. This TCR was sampled from a woman older than 75 with active or convalescent COVID-19. The chain is built from TRBV2 and TRBJ2-3, with TRBD1 matching 8 bases. Here the CDR3 reads CASQTGVGTDTQYF. For the CDR3, the DNA is TGTGCCAGCCAGACAGGGGTCGGCACAGATACGCAGTATTTT.